Listed below are T cell receptor beta chains from one sample, sequenced in a study of blood T cell repertoires in COVID-19. Clones were read by immunoSEQ multiplex PCR, and TCRdb kept only the in-frame ones, dropping some. The sample has around 210,000 clones; 89% are singletons. The specimen was PBMCs or T cells enriched from blood (not recorded which). These receptors originate from a woman aged 18-29 years who had recovered from COVID-19. The CDR3 runs from the conserved cysteine through the conserved F or W. D genes are given only for firm matches. Only part of the rows carry a size: once, few, many, or a class if the clone is expanded.

abundance,d_gene,v_gene,j_gene,CDR3aa,CDR3nt
NA,NA,TRBV5-4,TRBJ1-2,CASSYRNIIRNYGYTF,TGTGCCAGCAGTTACAGAAATATCATTAGGAACTATGGCTACACCTTC
NA,NA,TRBV6-1,TRBJ2-1,CASSEVRAEQFF,TGTGCCAGCAGTGAAGTCAGGGCTGAGCAGTTCTTC
NA,TRBD1,TRBV4-2,TRBJ2-1,CASSQATGTGGNEQFF,TGTGCCAGCAGCCAAGCCACCGGGACAGGGGGAAATGAGCAGTTCTTC
NA,NA,TRBV3-1/TRBV3-2,TRBJ1-1,CASSQETGNTEAFF,TGTGCCAGCAGCCAAGAGACAGGAAACACTGAAGCTTTCTTT
NA,TRBD1,TRBV10-3,TRBJ1-2,CAISEARQGYGYTF,TGTGCCATCAGTGAGGCAAGACAGGGCTATGGCTACACCTTC
NA,NA,TRBV18,TRBJ1-1,CASSQKTEAFF,TGTGCCAGCTCTCAGAAGACTGAAGCTTTCTTT
few,TRBD1,TRBV29-1,TRBJ2-2,CSAQPSGQPNTGELFF,TGCAGCGCCCAGCCTTCGGGACAGCCGAACACCGGGGAGCTGTTTTTT
once,TRBD2,TRBV6-5,TRBJ2-1,CASKTSGGDFGQFF,TGTGCCAGTAAGACTAGCGGGGGGGACTTTGGGCAGTTCTTC
NA,NA,TRBV6-5,TRBJ2-7,CASSRGRRGPHEQYF,TGTGCCAGCAGTCGCGGCCGTCGCGGGCCCCACGAGCAGTACTTC
NA,NA,TRBV14,TRBJ1-3,CASSQGARDRQLSSGNTIYF,TGTGCCAGCAGCCAGGGGGCCCGGGACCGCCAATTGAGCTCTGGAAACACCATATATTTT
few,NA,TRBV6-5,TRBJ1-6,CATMMGGNSPLHF,TGTGCCACCATGATGGGGGGTAATTCACCCCTCCACTTT
NA,TRBD2,TRBV5-4,TRBJ2-3,CASSLRLAGGPTDTQYF,TGTGCCAGCAGCTTAAGGCTAGCGGGGGGACCCACAGATACGCAGTATTTT
NA,TRBD1,TRBV2,TRBJ2-2,CASKRSEGAGGELFF,TGTGCCAGCAAGAGATCAGAGGGGGCTGGCGGGGAGCTGTTTTTT
once,TRBD1,TRBV27,TRBJ1-2,CASSSLTTGGYGYTF,TGTGCCAGCAGTTCATTAACGACAGGGGGCTATGGCTACACCTTC
NA,NA,TRBV9,TRBJ1-3,CASSVEGGQGNTIYF,TGTGCCAGCAGCGTAGAGGGAGGGCAAGGAAACACCATATATTTT
NA,TRBD1,TRBV6-5,TRBJ1-5,CASSPGGSWQPQHF,TGTGCCAGCAGTCCAGGGGGCTCATGGCAGCCCCAGCATTTT
NA,TRBD2,TRBV9,TRBJ2-5,CASSDGLAGGQETQYF,TGTGCCAGCAGCGACGGACTAGCGGGGGGCCAAGAGACCCAGTACTTC
NA,NA,TRBV7-6,TRBJ1-5,CASSPAGYSNQPQHF,TGTGCCAGCAGCCCGGCGGGATATAGCAATCAGCCCCAGCATTTT
NA,TRBD1,TRBV6-5,TRBJ2-3,CASTRPGQGADTQYF,TGTGCCAGCACCCGACCGGGACAGGGGGCGGATACGCAGTATTTT
NA,NA,TRBV5-1,TRBJ2-1,CASSPQGFYYNEQFF,TGCGCCAGCAGCCCCCAGGGCTTCTATTACAATGAGCAGTTCTTC
NA,TRBD1,TRBV19,TRBJ1-6,CASSGYGTGEGESPLHF,TGTGCCAGTAGTGGATACGGGACAGGCGAAGGGGAATCACCCCTCCACTTT
NA,TRBD2,TRBV4-1,TRBJ2-1,CASSPGLALSYNEQFF,TGCGCCAGCAGCCCCGGACTAGCGCTGTCCTACAATGAGCAGTTCTTC
NA,NA,TRBV30,TRBJ1-4,CAWSGGDPPPENEKLFF,TGTGCCTGGAGTGGCGGCGATCCGCCCCCGGAGAATGAAAAACTGTTTTTT
NA,TRBD2,TRBV10-3,TRBJ2-1,CAISDSKRGGRNEQFF,TGTGCCATCAGTGATTCCAAGCGGGGGGGCCGCAATGAGCAGTTCTTC
NA,NA,TRBV7-9,TRBJ1-1,CASSHIKGVNTEAFF,TGTGCCAGCAGCCACATCAAGGGGGTGAACACTGAAGCTTTCTTT
NA,TRBD1,TRBV18,TRBJ2-4,CASSLATGLDIQYF,TGTGCCAGCTCACTAGCGACAGGGTTGGACATTCAGTACTTC
NA,NA,TRBV7-9,TRBJ1-2,CASSLSGGYCTF,TGTGCCAGCAGCTTATCGGGGGGATACTGCACCTTC
once,TRBD2,TRBV7-6,TRBJ2-3,CASSPALGGGTDTQYF,TGTGCCAGCAGCCCGGCGTTGGGCGGGGGGACAGATACGCAGTATTTT
NA,TRBD1,TRBV28,TRBJ1-6,CASTGTDNSPLHF,TGTGCCAGCACCGGGACAGATAATTCACCCCTCCACTTT
NA,TRBD2,TRBV28,TRBJ2-5,CASSFRGLVAETQYF,TGTGCCAGCAGTTTCCGAGGACTAGTCGCAGAGACCCAGTACTTC
NA,TRBD2,TRBV5-4,TRBJ2-5,CASSNPGGPQETQYF,TGTGCCAGCAGTAACCCGGGGGGGCCCCAAGAGACCCAGTACTTC
NA,TRBD1,TRBV15,TRBJ2-1,CATSRDLGTGVLEQFF,TGTGCCACCAGCAGAGATCTCGGGACAGGGGTACTAGAGCAGTTCTTC
NA,NA,TRBV9,TRBJ1-1,CASSVDSLNTEAFF,TGTGCCAGCAGCGTGGACAGTTTGAACACTGAAGCTTTCTTT
NA,TRBD1,TRBV11-3,TRBJ1-6,CASTVLPGQRRSGLHF,TGTGCCAGCACCGTATTACCGGGACAGCGGCGGTCCGGTCTCCACTTT
NA,NA,TRBV5-1,TRBJ2-3,CASSLGGGGMDTQYF,TGCGCCAGCAGCTTGGGTGGAGGGGGCATGGATACGCAGTATTTT
NA,NA,TRBV5-1,TRBJ1-2,CASSLRQGYGYTF,TGCGCCAGCAGCTTGCGGCAGGGCTATGGCTACACCTTC
NA,TRBD2,TRBV5-1,TRBJ2-5,CASSLAGLGGQTQYF,TGCGCCAGCAGCTTGGCCGGACTAGGAGGACAGACCCAGTACTTC
NA,NA,TRBV10-1,TRBJ1-1,CASSVISEADQEAFF,TGCGCCAGCAGTGTAATTAGTGAGGCAGACCAAGAAGCTTTCTTT
NA,TRBD1,TRBV2,TRBJ1-2,CASSEGQPFYGYTF,TGTGCCAGCAGCGAGGGACAGCCCTTCTATGGCTACACCTTC
NA,TRBD1,TRBV5-1,TRBJ2-5,CASSFDRGRHETQYF,TGCGCCAGCAGCTTTGACAGGGGACGTCACGAGACCCAGTACTTC
NA,NA,TRBV5-1,TRBJ1-2,CASSLGGNYGYTF,TGCGCCAGCAGCTTAGGCGGTAACTATGGCTACACCTTC
NA,TRBD2,TRBV6-2/TRBV6-3,TRBJ2-1,CASSLRTSGGYNEQFF,TGTGCCAGCAGTTTACGGACTAGCGGGGGTTACAATGAGCAGTTCTTC
NA,TRBD1,TRBV9,TRBJ1-4,CASSGAGGWEKLFF,TGTGCCAGCAGCGGCGCAGGGGGGTGGGAAAAACTGTTTTTT
NA,TRBD1,TRBV4-1,TRBJ2-1,CASSQGGAQGASYNEQFF,TGCGCCAGCAGCCAAGGGGGAGCACAGGGGGCGTCCTACAATGAGCAGTTCTTC
once,TRBD1,TRBV28,TRBJ2-1,CASSLMGQGVSFF,TGTGCCAGCAGTTTAATGGGCCAGGGGGTGTCGTTCTTC
NA,NA,TRBV6-5,TRBJ2-2,CASSFDSNTGELFF,TGTGCCAGCAGCTTCGACAGCAACACCGGGGAGCTGTTTTTT
NA,TRBD1,TRBV10-1,TRBJ1-1,CASSDAGTGDLGAEAFF,TGCGCCAGCAGTGATGCCGGGACAGGGGATTTAGGCGCTGAAGCTTTCTTT
NA,NA,TRBV5-5,TRBJ2-1,CASSVDSITYNEQFF,TGTGCCAGCAGCGTAGACTCGATAACCTACAATGAGCAGTTCTTC